This T cell receptor beta chain derives from a study of T cells in tumors after PD-1 blockade. Turning to the study itself: Some patients also took daily vismodegib 150 mg during anti-PD-1 treatment.

Looked up from germline, CDR1 is SGHDN and CDR2 is FVKESK. The CDR3 consists of 15 residues. The ends lost 2 bases at V and 0 bases at J; junction bases unmatched: 1. Generated by immunoSEQ multiplex PCR, the TCRdb table keeps only in-frame clones and is missing some. The data contain roughly 15,000 clones, around 62% of them singletons. The sequencing here drew on tumor tissue, taken after anti-PD-1 treatment. This sequence joins TRBV14 and TRBJ2-4, with TRBD1 matching 7 bases. The sequence was obtained from a human donor with cutaneous squamous cell carcinoma. CDR3 in amino acids: CASSQRDRAKNIQYF. The CDR3 DNA follows: TGTGCCAGCAGCCAACGGGACAGAGCCAAAAACATTCAGTACTTC. Full variable domain (remainder filled in from reference TRBV14 and TRBJ2-4): EAGVTQFPSHSVIEKGQTVTLRCDPISGHDNLYWYRRVMGKEIKFLLHFVKESKQDESGMPNNRFLAERTGGTYSTLKVQPAELEDSGVYFCASSQRDRAKNIQYFGAGTRLSVL.